This TCR beta chain was retrieved from a study of control samples from healthy donors and cancer patients. The CDR3 is 14 amino acids. CDR1 and CDR2 from the germline V gene are SQVTM and ANQGSEA. V lost 3 bases, J lost 3 bases, and 5 bases stayed unmatched. The data were produced by immunoSEQ multiplex PCR, yet TCRdb's version contains in-frame clones alone and is incomplete. The table lists about 180,000 clones, approximately 94% of them singletons. This TCR was sampled from a woman between 18 and 29 years old in good health. The chain joins TRBV29-1 to TRBJ1-2; TRBD1 agrees at 9 bases. Sequenced sample: blood. CDR3 region: CSVEGTGRDYGYTF. The CDR3 DNA reads as TGCAGCGTTGAGGGGACAGGGAGGGACTATGGCTACACCTTC.